This note documents a single TCR beta chain sequence. Its recognized antigen is unknown. Nothing much larger sits one base from this clone, and base qualities are not available. The data were taken from a study of blood T cell repertoires in COVID-19 (dated by TCRdb to between 2020 and 2021). Turning to the overall study: Collaborator samples came from the United States, Italy and Spain and covered acute and convalescent phases of COVID-19. The sample metadata nearly always contained a de-identified subject ID, COVID-19 status, age in years and sex. The dataset comprised deeply sampled blood TCRbeta repertoires from subjects exposed to, actively infected with, or recovered from COVID-19. The prospective study material was composed of cDNA or gDNA derived from T cells, B-cell-depleted T cells, or PBMCs. HLA class I and class II types, where available, came from metadata supplied by the sample provider rather than from assay-based typing. The repertoires were released in a freely available public database meant as a resource for research on the immune response to SARS-CoV-2. The samples were drawn from two sources: the first 160 participants of the ongoing ImmuneRACE study, and fewer than 1,500 subjects contributed by 6 global collaborators.

General conclusions and limits of the study: How much clinical and demographic metadata was included differed by source and by participant, and the metadata was provided uncurated.

The collaborating institutions used their own protocols to collect whole blood in K2EDTA tubes. For TCRbeta analysis, collaborator samples were shipped as frozen whole blood, as isolated PBMCs, or as DNA extracted from either sample type. The V and J ends are trimmed by 2 bases and 2 bases, leaving 9 bases between them. The germline V gene provides CDR1 KGHSH and CDR2 LQKENI. The CDR3 contains 15 residues, cysteine and phenylalanine counted. The kept DNA is CDR3 alone, 45 bases in frame from the first base. TCRbeta CDR3 regions were amplified from genomic DNA by means of the immunoSEQ Assay, a bias-controlled multiplex PCR. Concerning the study's data processing: Nucleated cell counts per sample were estimated from amplification of reference gene primers within the assay. To quantify the absolute abundance of each unique TCRbeta CDR3 rearrangement, sequence reads were collapsed and filtered. Productive Simpson clonality was computed per sample as the square root of Simpson's diversity index over productive rearrangements. TCRdb provides this immuneACCESS table in a form limited to in-frame rearrangements. Some clones are lacking; in checked studies, under half of them reflect an unresolved V gene, and why the rest are absent is not known. D and trimming come from the DNA, and the V and J calls and clone size come from that table. This sample is represented by just over 50,000 clones; about 90% of them were singletons. The ten largest account for more than 15% of the sample.

The chain uses TRBV18 and TRBJ1-4; no D gene can be assigned with confidence. The clonotype was recovered from a human donor with active COVID-19. The donor label of this sample is uncertain. Source material: peripheral blood. The DNA sequence follows: TGTGCCAGCTCACCAATGACTGGGACTAATGAAAAACTGTTTTTT. This yields the protein CASSPMTGTNEKLFF.